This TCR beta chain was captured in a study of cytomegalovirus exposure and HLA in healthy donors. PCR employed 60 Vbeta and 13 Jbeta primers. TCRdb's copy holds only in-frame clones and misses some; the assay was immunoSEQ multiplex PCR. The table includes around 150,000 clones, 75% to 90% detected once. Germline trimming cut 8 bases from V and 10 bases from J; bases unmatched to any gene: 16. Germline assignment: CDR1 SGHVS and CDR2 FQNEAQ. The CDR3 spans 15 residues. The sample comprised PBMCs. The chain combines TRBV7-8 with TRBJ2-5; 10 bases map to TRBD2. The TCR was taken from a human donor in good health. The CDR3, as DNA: TGTGCCAGCCACCCTCAGCCTAGCGGGGGCCGGGACCAGTACTTC. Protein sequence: CASHPQPSGGRDQYF. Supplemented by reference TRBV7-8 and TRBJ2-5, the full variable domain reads GAGVSQSPRYKVAKRGQDVALRCDPISGHVSLFWYQQALGQGPEFLTYFQNEAQLDKSGLPSDRFFAERPEGSVSTLKIQRTQQEDSAVYLCASHPQPSGGRDQYFGPGTRLLVL.